This entry lists 22 T cell receptor beta chains sequenced from one sample in a study of cytomegalovirus exposure and HLA in healthy donors. The PCR contained 60 Vbeta and 13 Jbeta primers. Libraries were prepared by immunoSEQ multiplex PCR; TCRdb keeps only in-frame clonotypes and omits some of them. This sample has around 120,000 clones, with around two thirds found just once. Specimen: PBMCs. The receptors originated from a human donor in good health.

The chain uses TRBV7-2 and TRBJ1-1, with TRBD1 as a possible D gene (5 bases). CDR1 is SGHTA and CDR2 is FQGNSA in the germline V gene. With 2 bases removed from V and 1 base from J, the gap between germline ends came to 20 bases. This CDR3 region has 18 residues. As DNA, the CDR3 is TGTGCCAGCAGCTTAAACCCGCAATCTCTTCAGGGGAACACTGAAGCTTTCTTT. Its translation: CASSLNPQSLQGNTEAFF. Full variable domain (rest looked up from reference TRBV7-2 and TRBJ1-1): GAGVSQSPSNKVTEKGKDVELRCDPISGHTALYWYRQSLGQGLEFLIYFQGNSAPDKSGLPSDRFSAERTGGSVSTLTIQRTQQEDSAVYLCASSLNPQSLQGNTEAFFGQGTRLTVV.

The V and J genes are TRBV27 and TRBJ1-1, with D maybe TRBD1 (5 bases). Trimming removed 4 bases at V and 2 bases at J, with 11 bases between. CDR3 length equals 14 residues. Germline V gene sequence: CDR1 MNHEY, CDR2 SMNVEV (reference sequence). In DNA, the CDR3 is TGTGCCAGCAGTTCGGGGGTCCTTAACACTGAAGCTTTCTTT. Its translation: CASSSGVLNTEAFF.

This clone was detected a few times. The rearrangement uses TRBV6-1 and TRBJ1-2, with 7 nucleotides matching TRBD1. Germline values: CDR1 MNHNS, CDR2 SASEGT. The CDR3 runs 15 residues. V lost 0 bases to trimming and J lost 7 bases; unmatched junction nucleotides: 8. CDR3 nucleotide sequence: TGTGCCAGCAGTGAAGCGGGACAGTCTTTTGGTGGCTACACCTTC. Residues: CASSEAGQSFGGYTF.

In its sample, this clone was seen a few times. The V and J genes are TRBV15 and TRBJ1-5; D remains unclear. The germline V and J ends were trimmed by 1 base and 9 bases, with 16 bases remaining between them. CDR3 length equals 15 residues. Germline CDR1 LNHNV, CDR2 YYDKDF (reference sequence). The CDR3 coding sequence is TGTGCCACCAGCAGAGTACCGGGAGGAGGGTGGCCCCAGCATTTT. Amino acid sequence: CATSRVPGGGWPQHF.

This clone turned up a few times. The V gene is TRBV6-6, the J gene TRBJ1-1, with no clear D. The germline V and J ends were trimmed by 9 bases and 0 bases, with 17 bases remaining between them. The germline V gene has CDR1 MNHNY and CDR2 SVGAGI (reference sequence). This CDR3 spans 15 amino acids. In DNA form, the CDR3 reads TGTGCCAGTACCCCAATCTGGGCAATGAACACTGAAGCTTTCTTT. This gives the protein CASTPIWAMNTEAFF.

CDR3 sequence reads: CSVVPGTGLYEQYF. The CDR3 bases are TGCAGCGTCGTCCCCGGGACAGGGTTGTACGAGCAGTACTTC. The rearrangement joins TRBV29-1 to TRBJ2-7, with 9 bases lining up with TRBD1. V lost 6 bases to trimming and J lost 4 bases; unmatched junction nucleotides: 10. Looked up from germline, CDR1 is SQVTM and CDR2 is ANQGSEA. The length of the CDR3 is 14 residues.

The chain links TRBV9 to TRBJ2-2; the match to TRBD1 covers 7 bases. Germline V gene data show CDR1 as SGDLS and CDR2 as YYNGEE. This CDR3 has 16 amino acids. V was clipped by 5 bases and J by 5 bases; unmatched bases: 12. The CDR3 DNA reads as TGTGCCAGCAGTTTTACCACAGGGGAGTTTACCGGGGAGCTGTTTTTT. Protein product: CASSFTTGEFTGELFF.

The chain recombines TRBV7-2 with TRBJ2-1; 9 nucleotides align to TRBD2. V trimming: 2 bases; J trimming: 8 bases; junction bases outside the gene matches: 7. Germline CDR1 is SGHTA and CDR2 is FQGNSA. The CDR3 extends over 15 amino acids. CDR3 residues: CASSLWAGGVYEQFF. The DNA for the CDR3 is TGTGCCAGCAGCTTATGGGCGGGAGGGGTTTATGAGCAGTTCTTC.

V and J are TRBV14 and TRBJ2-1, with a possible D match to TRBD2 (5 bases). CDR3 length equals 15 residues. Germline V gene sequence: CDR1 SGHDN, CDR2 FVKESK. V shed 1 base and J shed 8 bases, with 15 bases lying between them. The CDR3 sequence is CASSQGGIGADEQFF. CDR3 nucleotide sequence: TGTGCCAGCAGCCAAGGAGGGATAGGAGCGGATGAGCAGTTCTTC. Full variable domain (rest looked up from reference TRBV14 and TRBJ2-1): EAGVTQFPSHSVIEKGQTVTLRCDPISGHDNLYWYRRVMGKEIKFLLHFVKESKQDESGMPNNRFLAERTGGTYSTLKVQPAELEDSGVYFCASSQGGIGADEQFFGPGTRLTVL.

V and J are TRBV5-6 and TRBJ1-1, with D tentatively TRBD1 (5 bases). The germline V gene encodes CDR1 SGHDT and CDR2 YYEEEE. The CDR3 contains 15 residues. Trimming pared 2 bases from V and 1 base from J, leaving 12 bases between. The CDR3: CASSFRDRGNTEAFF. Written as DNA, the CDR3 is TGTGCCAGCAGCTTTCGCGACAGAGGGAACACTGAAGCTTTCTTT.

The rearrangement uses TRBV30 and TRBJ2-2, with TRBD2 identical over 8 bases. The CDR3 sequence is 15 residues long. Germline CDR1 is GTSNPN and CDR2 is SVGIG (reference sequence). J was trimmed by 3 bases and V by 3 bases; bases with no gene match: 6. The CDR3 loop reads CAWSSGGGYTGELFF. In DNA, the CDR3 is TGTGCCTGGAGCTCGGGGGGGGGCTACACCGGGGAGCTGTTTTTT.

The rearrangement joins TRBV4-3 to TRBJ2-6, with D perhaps TRBD1 (5 bases). The CDR3 runs to 16 residues. Germline V gene lookup returns CDR1 LGHNA and CDR2 YSLEER. The V end was cut by 0 bases, the J end by 3 bases, with 9 bases between. The CDR3 DNA follows: TGCGCCAGCAGCCAAGATGAAGGGGTTGGGGCCAACGTCCTGACTTTC. Translated: CASSQDEGVGANVLTF.

The genes are TRBV27 and TRBJ1-2, with D perhaps matching TRBD1 (5 bases). The V gene lost 5 bases and the J gene lost 3 bases, with 10 bases spanning the gap. This CDR3 is built from 13 residues. Germline V lookup: CDR1 MNHEY, CDR2 SMNVEV (reference sequence). CDR3 bases: TGTGCCAGCAGTACGGACATTTACTATGGCTACACCTTC. Translated, it gives CASSTDIYYGYTF.

The gene calls are TRBV30 and TRBJ2-4, with D possibly being TRBD1 (5 bases). Germline lookup yields CDR1 GTSNPN and CDR2 SVGIG (reference sequence). This CDR3 region has 12 residues. The V and J ends lost 1 base and 8 bases respectively, with 9 bases between them. This chain's CDR3 is CAWSGDRDIQYF. The CDR3 nucleotides read TGTGCCTGGAGTGGTGACAGAGACATTCAGTACTTC. The variable domain in full, completed from reference TRBV30 and TRBJ2-4, reads SQTIHQWPATLVQPVGSPLSLECTVEGTSNPNLYWYRQAAGRGLQLLFYSVGIGQISSEVPQNLSASRPQDRQFILSSKKLLLSDSGFYLCAWSGDRDIQYFGAGTRLSVL.

This clone was seen more than once but under ten times. This chain links TRBV5-1 with TRBJ2-3; 8 bases line up with TRBD2. Germline CDR1 is SGHRS and CDR2 is YFSETQ. V dropped 2 bases and J dropped 2; count of bases not matched to a gene: 4. The CDR3 sequence is 15 residues long. The CDR3 region is CASSFLGLDTDTQYF. The CDR3 region has the DNA TGCGCCAGCAGCTTTTTGGGACTAGACACAGATACGCAGTATTTT.

The chain employs TRBV5-1 and TRBJ2-5; maybe TRBD2 (5 bases). The CDR3 runs 12 residues. Germline V gene sequence: CDR1 SGHRS, CDR2 YFSETQ. V was cut by 4 bases and J by 5 bases, with 9 bases left in between. This chain's CDR3 is CASSPDWETQYF. In DNA form, the CDR3 reads TGCGCCAGCAGCCCGGACTGGGAGACCCAGTACTTC.

V gene TRBV5-1 combines with J gene TRBJ2-5, with 11 nucleotides matching TRBD2. Losses at the gene ends were 5 bases for V and 7 bases for J; bases not matched to a gene: 10. Germline assignment: CDR1 SGHRS and CDR2 YFSETQ. This CDR3 contains 15 residues. The CDR3: CASRLELAGVGTQYF. Written as DNA, the CDR3 is TGCGCCAGCAGACTGGAACTAGCGGGAGTAGGGACCCAGTACTTC.

The chain joins TRBV18 to TRBJ2-3; D is unresolved. This CDR3 has 15 amino acids. Trimming removed 3 bases at V and 4 bases at J, with 14 bases between. Germline assignment: CDR1 KGHSH and CDR2 LQKENI. The CDR3 loop is CASSPRPGAPDTQYF. The CDR3 nucleotides are TGTGCCAGCTCACCTCGACCCGGAGCCCCAGATACGCAGTATTTT.

V gene TRBV5-1 combines with J gene TRBJ1-2; 8 nucleotides align to TRBD1. V trimming: 4 bases; J trimming: 8 bases; junction bases outside the gene matches: 13. The CDR3 has 15 residues. Germline CDR1 SGHRS, CDR2 YFSETQ. CDR3 coding DNA: TGCGCCAGCAGCCCGGATGGTCGGACAGGGTCCGGCTACACCTTC. It translates to CASSPDGRTGSGYTF.

J is TRBJ2-3 and V is TRBV10-3, with 8 bases matching TRBD2. V was clipped by 4 bases and J by 0 bases; unmatched bases: 6. Germline V CDR1 and CDR2: ENHRY, SYGVKD. CDR3 size: 16 residues. In DNA form, the CDR3 reads TGTGCCATCAGTGTACGACTAGCGAATAGCACAGATACGCAGTATTTT. Its translation: CAISVRLANSTDTQYF.

The J gene is TRBJ2-3, the V gene TRBV11-2, with D uncertain. CDR3 size: 12 residues. Trimming stripped 1 base from V and 4 bases from J, with 3 bases between. Germline CDR1 is SGHAT and CDR2 is FQNNGV. The CDR3 here is CASSLAADTQYF. The CDR3 bases are TGTGCCAGCAGCTTAGCGGCAGATACGCAGTATTTT. The full variable domain, in which reference TRBV11-2 and TRBJ2-3 provide the parts outside the CDR3, is EAGVAQSPRYKIIEKRQSVAFWCNPISGHATLYWYQQILGQGPKLLIQFQNNGVVDDSQLPKDRFSAERLKGVDSTLKIQPAKLEDSAVYLCASSLAADTQYFGPGTRLTVL.

This chain links TRBV11-3 with TRBJ2-2, with TRBD2 matching 7 bases. The CDR3 has 19 amino acids. V was pared by 5 bases and J by 6 bases, with 21 bases of the junction left unmatched. Germline CDR1 reads SGHNT; CDR2 reads YENEEA. The DNA for the CDR3 is TGTGCCAGCAGCCCGACCCTGGGGACTACGAATCGAGGGGCCGGGGAGCTGTTTTTT. Encoded protein: CASSPTLGTTNRGAGELFF. Looking up the rest from reference TRBV11-3 and TRBJ2-2 gives the full variable domain: EAGVVQSPRYKIIEKKQPVAFWCNPISGHNTLYWYLQNLGQGPELLIRYENEEAVDDSQLPKDRFSAERLKGVDSTLKIQPAELGDSAVYLCASSPTLGTTNRGAGELFFGEGSRLTVL.